The next 7 T cell receptor beta chains were all read from a single sample in a study of blood T cell repertoires in COVID-19. Profiling relied on immunoSEQ multiplex PCR, and the TCRdb table lists in-frame clones only, not all of them. The table lists around 140,000 clones, roughly 80% of them singletons. Sequences were obtained from peripheral blood. The origin of the receptors is a woman aged 50 to 65 with active or convalescent COVID-19.

V usage is TRBV7-8 and J usage is TRBJ1-1; 9 bases agree with TRBD1. The CDR3 runs 16 residues. CDR1 and CDR2 (germline): SGHVS, FQNEAQ. J was trimmed by 0 bases and V by 5 bases; bases with no gene match: 7. In DNA, the CDR3 is TGTGCCAGCAGCCGAGAAGGGACAGGGCTGAACACTGAAGCTTTCTTT. It is translated as CASSREGTGLNTEAFF.

The chain employs TRBV6-2 or TRBV6-3 and TRBJ1-1; 8 bases fit TRBD1. V lost 2 bases to trimming and J lost 2 bases; unmatched junction nucleotides: 4. Per the germline V gene, CDR1 is MNHEY and CDR2 is SVGEGT. The CDR3 is 15 residues long. CDR3 sequence reads: CASSYPGTGNTEAFF. The CDR3, as DNA: TGTGCCAGCAGTTACCCGGGGACAGGAAACACTGAAGCTTTCTTT.

The rearrangement links TRBV19 to TRBJ2-7, with a tentative D call TRBD2 (6 bases). Trimming stripped 5 bases from V and 6 bases from J, with 17 bases between. The CDR3 is 14 residues long. The germline CDR1 and CDR2 sequences are LNHDA and SQIVND (reference sequence). This CDR3 is CASSLRTTLAEQYF. CDR3 nucleotide sequence: TGTGCCAGTAGTCTTAGGACTACGTTAGCCGAGCAGTACTTC. Variable domain in full (rest from reference TRBV19 and TRBJ2-7): DGGITQSPKYLFRKEGQNVTLSCEQNLNHDAMYWYRQDPGQGLRLIYYSQIVNDFQKGDIAEGYSVSREKKESFPLTVTSAQKNPTAFYLCASSLRTTLAEQYFGPGTRLTVT.

The chain is built from TRBV29-1 and TRBJ2-2, with D uncertain. CDR3 size: 16 residues. Trimming took off 3 bases at V and 0 bases at J, with 14 bases between the two ends. Per the germline V gene, CDR1 is SQVTM and CDR2 is ANQGSEA. The chain's CDR3 is CSVDRGSTSNTGELFF. DNA of the CDR3: TGCAGCGTTGACCGAGGCAGCACCTCGAACACCGGGGAGCTGTTTTTT.

The V call is TRBV29-1, the J call TRBJ2-7; TRBD2 matches at 11 bases. The CDR3 sequence is 15 residues long. The J segment lost 3 bases and the V segment lost 5 bases, leaving 9 bases of the junction unmatched. Germline-derived CDR1 and CDR2 are SQVTM and ANQGSEA. CDR3 in amino acids: CSVISGRGRVYEQYF. CDR3 bases: TGCAGCGTTATTAGCGGGAGGGGCCGAGTCTACGAGCAGTACTTC.

The J gene is TRBJ1-6, the V gene TRBV12-3 or TRBV12-4; D not certain. This CDR3 is 13 amino acids long. With 1 base removed from V and 7 bases from J, the gap between germline ends came to 5 bases. DNA for the CDR3: TGTGCCAGCAGTTTAGGGCTCAATTCACCCCTCCACTTT. Protein product: CASSLGLNSPLHF.

The chain links TRBV5-1 to TRBJ2-1; possibly TRBD2 for D (5 bases). V dropped 6 bases and J dropped 8 bases, with 21 bases sitting between them. Germline CDR1 is SGHRS and CDR2 is YFSETQ. This CDR3 spans 15 amino acids. This CDR3 reads CASTPQPTRPDEQFF. The CDR3, as DNA: TGCGCCAGCACCCCCCAGCCCACTAGGCCGGATGAGCAGTTCTTC.